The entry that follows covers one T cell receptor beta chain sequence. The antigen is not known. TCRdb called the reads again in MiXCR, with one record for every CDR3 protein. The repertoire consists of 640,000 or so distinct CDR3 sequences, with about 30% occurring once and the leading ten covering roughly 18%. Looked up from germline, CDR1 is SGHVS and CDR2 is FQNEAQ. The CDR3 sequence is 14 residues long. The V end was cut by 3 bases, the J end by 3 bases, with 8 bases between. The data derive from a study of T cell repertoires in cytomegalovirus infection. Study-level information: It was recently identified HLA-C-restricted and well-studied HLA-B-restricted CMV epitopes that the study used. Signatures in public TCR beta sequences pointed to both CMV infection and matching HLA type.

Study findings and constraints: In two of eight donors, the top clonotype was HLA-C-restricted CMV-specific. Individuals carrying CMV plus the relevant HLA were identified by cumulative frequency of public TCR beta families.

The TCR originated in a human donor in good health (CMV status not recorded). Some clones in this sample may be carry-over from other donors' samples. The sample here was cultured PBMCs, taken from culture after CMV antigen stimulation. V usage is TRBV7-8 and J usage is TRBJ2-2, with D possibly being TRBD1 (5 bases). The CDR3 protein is CASSLDTYTGELFF. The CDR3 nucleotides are TGTGCCAGCAGCTTGGACACTTACACCGGGGAGCTGTTTTTT. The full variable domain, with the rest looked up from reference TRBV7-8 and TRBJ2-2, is GAGVSQSPRYKVAKRGQDVALRCDPISGHVSLFWYQQALGQGPEFLTYFQNEAQLDKSGLPSDRFFAERPEGSVSTLKIQRTQQEDSAVYLCASSLDTYTGELFFGEGSRLTVL.